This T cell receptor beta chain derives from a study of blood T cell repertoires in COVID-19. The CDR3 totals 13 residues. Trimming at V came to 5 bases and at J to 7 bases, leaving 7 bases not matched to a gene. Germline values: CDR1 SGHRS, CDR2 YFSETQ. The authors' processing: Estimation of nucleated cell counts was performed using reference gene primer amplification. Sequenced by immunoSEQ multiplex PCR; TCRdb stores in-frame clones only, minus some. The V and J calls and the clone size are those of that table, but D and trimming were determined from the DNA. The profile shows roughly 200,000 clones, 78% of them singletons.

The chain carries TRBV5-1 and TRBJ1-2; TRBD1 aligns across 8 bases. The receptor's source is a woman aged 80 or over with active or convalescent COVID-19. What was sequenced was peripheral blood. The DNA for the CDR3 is TGCGCCAGCAGTCCGACAGGGGAGGGTGGCTACACCTTC. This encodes CASSPTGEGGYTF.